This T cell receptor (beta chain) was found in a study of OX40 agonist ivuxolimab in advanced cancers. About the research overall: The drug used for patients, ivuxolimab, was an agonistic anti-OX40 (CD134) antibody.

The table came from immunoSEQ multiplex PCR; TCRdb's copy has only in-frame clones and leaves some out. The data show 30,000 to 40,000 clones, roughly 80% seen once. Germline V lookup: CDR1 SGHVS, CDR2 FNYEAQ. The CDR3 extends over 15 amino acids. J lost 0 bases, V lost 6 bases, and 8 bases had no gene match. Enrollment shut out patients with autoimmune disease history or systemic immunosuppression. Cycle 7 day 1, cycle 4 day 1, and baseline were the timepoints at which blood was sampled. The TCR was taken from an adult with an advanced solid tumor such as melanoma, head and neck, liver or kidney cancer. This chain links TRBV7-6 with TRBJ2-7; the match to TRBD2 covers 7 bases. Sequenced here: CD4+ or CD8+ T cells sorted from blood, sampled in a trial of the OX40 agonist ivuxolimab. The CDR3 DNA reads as TGTGCCAGCAGTTTTTGGGGGGGGAGCTCCTACGAGCAGTACTTC. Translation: CASSFWGGSSYEQYF.